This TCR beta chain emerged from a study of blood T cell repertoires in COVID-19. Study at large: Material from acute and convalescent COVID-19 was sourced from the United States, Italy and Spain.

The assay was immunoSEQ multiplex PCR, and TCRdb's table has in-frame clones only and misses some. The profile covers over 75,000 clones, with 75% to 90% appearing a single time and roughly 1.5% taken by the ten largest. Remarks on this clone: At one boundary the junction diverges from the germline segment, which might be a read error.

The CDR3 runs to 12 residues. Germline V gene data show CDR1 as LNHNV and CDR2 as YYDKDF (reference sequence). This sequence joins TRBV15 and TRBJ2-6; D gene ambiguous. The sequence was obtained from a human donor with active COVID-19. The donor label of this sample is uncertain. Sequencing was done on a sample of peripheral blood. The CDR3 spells CATSRDRVTLDF. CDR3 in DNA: TGTGCCACCAGCAGAGATCGGGTCACCTTAGATTTC. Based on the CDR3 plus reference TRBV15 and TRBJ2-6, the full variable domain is DAMVIQNPRYQVTQFGKPVTLSCSQTLNHNVMYWYQQKSSQAPKLLFHYYDKDFNNEADTPDNFQSRRPNTSFCFLDIRSPGLGDTAMYLCATSRDRVTLDFGAGSRLTVL.